These 31 T cell receptor beta chains came from one sample sequenced in a study of CXCR3-negative and CXCR3-positive naive CD8 T cells. Through 5' RACE with UMI labels, the TRB cDNA libraries were prepared. TCRdb reprocessed the 5' RACE reads, keeping one entry per CDR3 protein, no DNA. The ten most abundant clones cover 0.59% of a sample with some 120,000 distinct CDR3 sequences. Points from the study as a whole: Researchers report that CXCR3-positive naive cells carry more hydrophobic TRB CDR3s than CXCR3-negative naive cells.

The antigens of these receptors remain unknown. Sequenced sample: naive CXCR3+ CD8+ T cells from blood. Documented subset: CD45RO-CCR7+CD27+CD95- naive CD8+ T cells expressing CXCR3 (TNR3+). Receptors were obtained from a human donor in good health. Some clones in this sample may be carry-over from other donors' samples.

This rearrangement joins TRBV7-8 to TRBJ2-3; the D call from TCRdb, TRBD2, cannot be confirmed without DNA. The V gene's germline CDR1 is SGHVS and CDR2 FQNEAQ. There are 14 residues in the CDR3. The CDR3 spells CASSFGGLAGTQYF.

The rearrangement joins TRBV7-3 to TRBJ2-2; TCRdb's D gene call, TRBD1, goes unchecked for lack of DNA. The germline gives CDR1 SGHTA, CDR2 FQGTGA. The CDR3 runs 15 residues. This CDR3 is CASSSGAPGTGELFF.

The chain employs TRBV7-6 and TRBJ1-1; the D call from TCRdb, TRBD1, cannot be confirmed without DNA. The CDR3 is 12 residues long. Germline lookup yields CDR1 SGHVS and CDR2 FNYEAQ. The CDR3 here is CASSPQGAEAFF. The variable domain in full, completed from reference TRBV7-6 and TRBJ1-1, reads GAGVSQSPRYKVTKRGQDVALRCDPISGHVSLYWYRQALGQGPEFLTYFNYEAQQDKSGLPNDRFSAERPEGSISTLTIQRTEQRDSAMYRCASSPQGAEAFFGQGTRLTVV.

The V gene is TRBV29-1, the J gene TRBJ2-7. The CDR3 length is 13 residues. Germline V CDR1 and CDR2: SQVTM, ANQGSEA. CDR3 sequence: CSVPDLISGEQYF.

This chain uses TRBV14 with TRBJ2-7. Germline-derived CDR1 and CDR2 are SGHDN and FVKESK. CDR3 length: 14 amino acids. CDR3: CASSQVGGPYEQYF.

This chain uses TRBV7-9 with TRBJ2-1; TCRdb names TRBD2, which stays unverified in the absence of DNA. Germline lookup yields CDR1 SEHNR and CDR2 FQNEAQ (reference sequence). The CDR3 loop spans 15 amino acids. This chain's CDR3 is CASSLVSGGRNEQFF.

The V and J genes are TRBV12-3 or TRBV12-4 and TRBJ2-5; TCRdb picks TRBD1, but there is no DNA to check that call. The CDR3 is made up of 14 amino acids. The CDR3 here is CASSTDQGRETQYF.

The genes are TRBV5-6 and TRBJ1-1; checking the TCRdb D call of TRBD1 is not possible without DNA. Looked up from germline, CDR1 is SGHDT and CDR2 is YYEEEE. This CDR3 region has 14 residues. The CDR3 loop is CASSRGTGNTEAFF.

V and J are TRBV2 and TRBJ2-7; absent DNA, TCRdb's TRBD1 call cannot be checked. The CDR3 totals 14 residues. Germline loops: CDR1 SNHLY, CDR2 FYNNEI. The CDR3 loop reads CASVPGQGGSEQYF.

The chain carries TRBV6-5 and TRBJ2-2; TCRdb outputs TRBD1, but without DNA this stays unchecked. Germline V gene sequence: CDR1 MNHEY, CDR2 SVGAGI. CDR3 size: 17 residues. The CDR3 loop reads CASNPDWDSNSTGELFF.

This rearrangement joins TRBV7-8 to TRBJ2-7; TCRdb proposes TRBD2, but this gene call is untestable without DNA. This CDR3 is 15 amino acids long. The germline gives CDR1 SGHVS, CDR2 FQNEAQ. The CDR3 spells CASSQTGTNPYEQYF.

The chain has TRBV7-9 and TRBJ2-1. The germline gives CDR1 SEHNR, CDR2 FQNEAQ (reference sequence). The CDR3 is 13 residues long. The CDR3 region is CASSLAEYNEQFF.

The chain couples TRBV11-2 to TRBJ2-1. Germline V gives CDR1 SGHAT, CDR2 FQNNGV. The CDR3 spans 15 residues. The CDR3: CASSLDYVLGHEQFF.

The chain has TRBV7-9 and TRBJ2-1. The germline V gene has CDR1 SEHNR and CDR2 FQNEAQ (reference sequence). This CDR3 contains 15 residues. This chain's CDR3 is CASQITRTLNNEQFF. The whole variable domain, filled in from reference TRBV7-9 and TRBJ2-1, reads DTGVSQNPRHKITKRGQNVTFRCDPISEHNRLYWYRQTLGQGPEFLTYFQNEAQLEKSRLLSDRFSAERPKGSFSTLEIQRTEQGDSAMYLCASQITRTLNNEQFFGPGTRLTVL.

V is TRBV28 and J is TRBJ2-1; TCRdb names TRBD1, which stays unverified in the absence of DNA. CDR1 and CDR2 from the germline V gene are MDHEN and SYDVKM. This CDR3 region has 14 residues. CDR3 residues: CASSLADWDNEQFF.

The chain combines TRBV29-1 with TRBJ1-1; the TCRdb D gene call, TRBD1, has no DNA to confirm it. CDR3 length equals 13 residues. CDR1 is SQVTM and CDR2 is ANQGSEA in the germline V gene. CDR3 in amino acids: CSVVPGQGTEAFF.

The J gene is TRBJ2-5, the V gene TRBV20-1; no DNA is available, so the TRBD2 call from TCRdb remains unchecked. Germline CDR1 DFQATT, CDR2 SNEGSKA (reference sequence). The CDR3 is 15 amino acids. The chain's CDR3 is CSARETSGSGETQYF.

CDR3 residues: CASSPTGLLYGYTF. This chain connects TRBV11-2 to TRBJ1-2; TCRdb names TRBD1, which stays unverified in the absence of DNA. The CDR3 runs to 14 residues. The germline V gene encodes CDR1 SGHAT and CDR2 FQNNGV.

The chain recombines TRBV20-1 with TRBJ2-7; TCRdb calls TRBD1, which cannot be checked without DNA. The CDR3 covers 14 residues. The germline CDR1 and CDR2 sequences are DFQATT and SNEGSKA (reference sequence). The CDR3 protein is CSAPLRDRSYEQYF.

This chain links TRBV6-6 with TRBJ2-3. The germline V gene has CDR1 MNHNY and CDR2 SVGAGI (reference sequence). The CDR3 runs to 11 residues. The CDR3 region is CASFLGDTQYF.

This chain links TRBV9 with TRBJ2-1; the TCRdb D gene call, TRBD2, has no DNA to confirm it. CDR3 length: 15 residues. CDR1 SGDLS and CDR2 YYNGEE come from the germline V gene. The CDR3 protein is CASSGRGSSYNEQFF.

The chain joins TRBV7-9 to TRBJ2-7. Germline CDR1 is SEHNR and CDR2 is FQNEAQ (reference sequence). The CDR3 sequence is 13 residues long. The CDR3: CASTRGSSYEQYF.

The CDR3 sequence is CASSLSQGGNTEAFF. This chain connects TRBV5-1 to TRBJ1-1; the TCRdb call, TRBD1, lacks DNA for checking. Germline loops: CDR1 SGHRS, CDR2 YFSETQ. The CDR3 is 15 amino acids.

The chain recombines TRBV6-6 with TRBJ1-2; the D call of TRBD1 rests on TCRdb alone, since no DNA is present to check it. This CDR3 has 18 residues. Germline assignment: CDR1 MNHNY and CDR2 SVGAGI (reference sequence). CDR3: CASSYGWDSEGAGYGYTF.

The chain has TRBV28 and TRBJ2-7; there is no DNA to check the TCRdb D call of TRBD1. This CDR3 has 14 amino acids. Germline CDR1 and CDR2: MDHEN and SYDVKM. CDR3: CASSSDPGGYEQYF.

The V gene is TRBV7-3, the J gene TRBJ2-1; lacking DNA, the TRBD1 call made by TCRdb goes unchecked. CDR3 length: 16 residues. CDR1 is SGHTA and CDR2 is FQGTGA in the germline V gene. The CDR3 protein is CASSLKQGQGYNEQFF.

The chain employs TRBV7-9 and TRBJ1-6; lacking DNA, the TRBD1 call made by TCRdb goes unchecked. The CDR3 is 14 amino acids. Looked up from germline, CDR1 is SEHNR and CDR2 is FQNEAQ (reference sequence). This chain's CDR3 is CASSPTGDNSPLHF.

The chain is built from TRBV7-8 and TRBJ2-7. The CDR3 runs to 15 residues. The germline V gene encodes CDR1 SGHVS and CDR2 FQNEAQ. CDR3 loop: CASSLEPTASYEQYF.

The J gene is TRBJ2-3, the V gene TRBV2; absent DNA, TCRdb's TRBD1 call cannot be checked. Germline V gene lookup returns CDR1 SNHLY and CDR2 FYNNEI. CDR3 size: 16 residues. The CDR3 loop is CASSLDRNGEGDTQYF. Full variable domain (missing parts from reference TRBV2 and TRBJ2-3): EPEVTQTPSHQVTQMGQEVILRCVPISNHLYFYWYRQILGQKVEFLVSFYNNEISEKSEIFDDQFSVERPDGSNFTLKIRSTKLEDSAMYFCASSLDRNGEGDTQYFGPGTRLTVL.

The rearrangement links TRBV7-3 to TRBJ2-1; the TRBD2 assignment by TCRdb is unverifiable without DNA. CDR1 and CDR2 (germline): SGHTA, FQGTGA. This CDR3 comprises 13 residues. The CDR3 protein is CASSPTSANEQFF.

This chain links TRBV7-9 with TRBJ2-2; TCRdb designates TRBD1, a call that cannot be tested without DNA. This CDR3 spans 16 amino acids. Germline CDR1 is SEHNR and CDR2 is FQNEAQ (reference sequence). The CDR3 here is CASSRGPGANTGELFF.